This TCR beta chain was sequenced for a study of CD8 T cells in Susac syndrome. TEMRA cells underwent FACS enrichment and CD8+ and CD4+ T cells underwent negative isolation. The V gene lost 2 bases and the J gene lost 1 base, with 13 bases spanning the gap. Germline CDR1 reads SGHTA; CDR2 reads FQGNSA. There are 16 residues in the CDR3. RNA totalling roughly 0.45 to 1 ug underwent reverse transcription with random hexamers. With immunoSEQ multiplex PCR, TCR beta CDR3 was amplified across 54 Vbeta and 13 Jbeta. TCRdb itself ran the immunoSEQ multiplex PCR reads through MiXCR, one entry per CDR3 protein. The sample holds about 250,000 distinct CDR3 sequences, roughly 93% seen once.

Material: CD4+ T cells from PBMCs. This sequence was found in a human donor with multiple sclerosis. The genes are TRBV7-2 and TRBJ2-3; a possible D gene is TRBD1 (6 bases). The CDR3 is CASSLHSGVGTDTQYF. The CDR3 DNA follows: TGTGCCAGCAGCTTACACTCAGGGGTGGGCACAGATACGCAGTATTTT.